This TCR beta chain is drawn from a study of T cells in Graves' hyperthyroidism and ophthalmopathy. Amplification of TCR beta CDR3 regions used RNA as the template. When the TCR CDR3 underwent first-round RT-PCR, the HTBI primer set was used. TCRdb itself ran the multiplex PCR reads through MiXCR, one entry per CDR3 protein. The repertoire includes about 350,000 distinct CDR3 sequences, roughly 13% of them detected once, and around 24% sits in the top ten. The hyperthyroidism patients had all been newly diagnosed, and their disease duration was under 2 months. Their ages ranged from 18 to 65 years. Extraction of PBMCs used about 9.2 ml of fresh peripheral blood. Study-wide results and limits: A model of 13 V-J features distinguished ophthalmopathy from stable hyperthyroidism. Ophthalmopathy prediction by the model preceded onset by a median roughly 6 months.

The table lists this clonotype with a few counts. Antigen unknown. Germline V gene lookup returns CDR1 SGHVS and CDR2 FQNEAQ. The CDR3 runs to 16 residues. Losses at the gene ends were 1 base for V and 7 bases for J; bases not matched to a gene: 7. This sequence was found in a woman younger than 45 with Graves' hyperthyroidism. The sample comprised blood. The V call is TRBV7-8, the J call TRBJ2-2; TRBD1 matches 9 bases. The CDR3 DNA reads as TGTGCCAGCAGCTTAGGGAGGACAGGGGTAATCGGGGAGCTGTTTTTT. It codes for CASSLGRTGVIGELFF.